A selection of T cell receptor beta chains follows, all from one sample in a study of blood T cells in healthy people across ages. TCRdb processed the 5' RACE reads anew with MiXCR; each CDR3 protein has one entry. The sample holds roughly 1,700,000 distinct CDR3 sequences, roughly 28% seen once. Specimen: blood. The receptor set was obtained from a woman in her thirties in good health. Both conserved end residues are part of each CDR3. D genes are given only for firm matches. Clone sizes are given selectively: once, few, many, or a class where the clone is expanded.

v_call	j_call	clone_size	d_call	cdr3_aa	cdr3_nt
TRBV7-2	TRBJ2-7	few	-	CASSLEGSGSSYEQYF	TGTGCCAGCAGCTTAGAGGGGTCGGGCAGCTCCTACGAGCAGTACTTC
TRBV6-1	TRBJ1-1	-	-	CASIARVGTEAFF	TGTGCCAGCATCGCACGCGTTGGCACTGAAGCTTTCTTT
TRBV25-1	TRBJ2-3	once	-	CASSETGTSTQYF	TGTGCCAGCAGTGAAACGGGGACGAGTACGCAGTATTTT
TRBV10-2	TRBJ2-5	few	-	CASSGALSGEYF	TGCGCCAGCAGTGGGGCCCTTTCGGGAGAGTACTTC
TRBV7-2	TRBJ2-1	few	-	CASSSLPRQRHEQFF	TGTGCCAGCAGCTCACTTCCGCGGCAGAGGCATGAGCAGTTCTTC
TRBV28	TRBJ2-4	few	TRBD2	CASMGSGGAWENIQYF	TGTGCCAGCATGGGCAGCGGGGGGGCTTGGGAAAACATTCAGTACTTC
TRBV18	TRBJ2-3	-	TRBD2	CASSPRTSGGASTDTQYF	TGTGCCAGCTCACCCCGGACTAGCGGGGGAGCTAGCACAGATACGCAGTATTTT
TRBV10-1	TRBJ1-1	-	-	CASSEGAPWNTEAFF	TGCGCCAGCAGTGAAGGGGCCCCATGGAACACTGAAGCTTTCTTT
TRBV7-9	TRBJ2-3	-	TRBD2	CASSFTRASGRDTQYF	TGTGCCAGCAGCTTCACTCGGGCTAGCGGGAGGGATACGCAGTATTTT
TRBV28	TRBJ2-7	many	-	CASSLGDGNYEQYF	TGTGCCAGCAGTTTAGGGGACGGCAACTACGAGCAGTACTTC
TRBV20-1	TRBJ2-7	few	TRBD2	CSARPLTSGKAYEQYF	TGCAGTGCTAGACCCCTTACTAGCGGGAAGGCCTACGAGCAGTACTTC
TRBV24-1	TRBJ2-1	many	TRBD2	CATGGGTSVDEQFF	TGTGCCACGGGGGGAGGGACCTCAGTCGATGAGCAGTTCTTC
TRBV5-1	TRBJ2-1	-	TRBD2	CASSSGVAGGVEQFF	TGCGCCAGCAGCTCGGGCGTGGCGGGGGGGGTTGAGCAGTTCTTC
TRBV5-1	TRBJ2-1	-	-	CASGLKGDEQFF	TGCGCCAGCGGCTTGAAGGGCGATGAGCAGTTCTTC
TRBV3-1	TRBJ2-1	few	TRBD2	CASSFRLAELSYNEQFF	TGTGCCAGCAGCTTTAGACTAGCGGAGCTCTCCTACAATGAGCAGTTCTTC
TRBV5-6	TRBJ2-4	-	-	CASSLGQEKNIQYF	TGTGCCAGCAGCTTGGGACAGGAGAAAAACATTCAGTACTTC
TRBV5-1	TRBJ2-5	many	TRBD1	CASSPRTGVGPYEQYF	TGCGCCAGCAGCCCACGGACAGGGGTTGGCCCGTATGAGCAGTACTTC
TRBV4-1	TRBJ2-7	many	-	CASSQDRDGGSYEQYF	TGCGCCAGCAGCCAAGATCGAGATGGTGGATCCTACGAGCAGTACTTC
TRBV7-2	TRBJ2-1	few	-	CASSLVSDRNNEQFF	TGTGCCAGCAGCTTAGTTTCCGACAGGAACAATGAGCAGTTCTTC
TRBV20-1	TRBJ2-7	-	TRBD2	CSVLRGRREQYF	TGCAGTGTCCTTCGCGGGAGGAGAGAGCAGTACTTC
TRBV9	TRBJ1-2	-	-	CASSALPGGQEGYTF	TGCGCCAGCAGCGCACTCCCTGGGGGGCAGGAGGGCTACACCTTC
TRBV5-1	TRBJ2-7	few	TRBD2	CASSLWGGDYEQYF	TGCGCCAGCAGCCTGTGGGGGGGGGATTACGAGCAGTACTTC
TRBV4-1	TRBJ1-4	many	-	CASSLTMPTNEKLFF	TGCGCCAGCAGCCTTACCATGCCAACTAATGAAAAACTGTTTTTT
TRBV3-1	TRBJ2-7	-	-	CASSQPGPLTYEQYF	TGTGCCAGCAGCCAACCGGGGCCCCTGACCTACGAGCAGTACTTC
TRBV29-1	TRBJ1-2	many	TRBD1	CSVGKQGYGYTF	TGCAGCGTTGGGAAACAGGGGTATGGCTACACCTTC
TRBV7-2	TRBJ2-5	-	TRBD2	CASSLASSGGAMETQYF	TGTGCCAGCAGCTTAGCATCTAGCGGGGGGGCCATGGAGACCCAGTACTTC
TRBV20-1	TRBJ2-5	few	-	CSATDEGGGKTQYF	TGCAGTGCTACCGATGAGGGGGGCGGGAAGACCCAGTACTTC
TRBV5-1	TRBJ2-3	-	-	CASSLRTESTDTQYF	TGCGCCAGCAGCTTGCGAACAGAAAGCACAGATACGCAGTATTTT
TRBV7-2	TRBJ2-7	many	TRBD1	CASRYDRGDSYEQYF	TGTGCCAGCAGATACGACAGGGGGGACTCCTACGAGCAGTACTTC
TRBV29-1	TRBJ2-5	few	TRBD1	CSVQIRGRETQYF	TGCAGCGTCCAAATCAGGGGGCGGGAGACCCAGTACTTC
TRBV12-3/TRBV12-4	TRBJ1-1	-	-	CASSYGHGAPEAFF	TGTGCCAGCAGCTATGGGCACGGGGCCCCTGAAGCTTTCTTT
TRBV5-5	TRBJ2-1	few	-	CASSLRGIEETQFF	TGTGCCAGCAGCTTGCGGGGTATTGAAGAGACCCAGTTCTTC
TRBV6-6	TRBJ2-7	few	-	CASTGFHEQYF	TGTGCTAGTACAGGGTTCCACGAGCAGTACTTC
TRBV10-3	TRBJ2-7	many	-	CAISLDAYEQYF	TGTGCCATCAGCTTGGACGCCTACGAGCAGTACTTC
TRBV7-2	TRBJ2-1	-	-	CASSGLQGDEQFF	TGTGCCAGCAGCGGGCTCCAAGGGGATGAGCAGTTCTTC
TRBV29-1	TRBJ1-2	few	-	CSATDRKGYTF	TGCAGCGCAACGGACCGGAAGGGCTACACCTTC
TRBV7-2	TRBJ2-7	many	-	CASSLPLGYEQYF	TGTGCCAGCAGTTTACCTCTTGGCTACGAGCAGTACTTC
TRBV5-1	TRBJ2-5	-	TRBD2	CASSLGTSGLRGETQYF	TGCGCCAGCAGCTTGGGGACTAGCGGGCTAAGGGGAGAGACCCAGTACTTC
TRBV5-1	TRBJ1-3	-	-	CASSPSGLSSGNTIYF	TGCGCCAGCAGTCCCTCAGGTTTAAGCTCTGGAAACACCATATATTTT
TRBV5-1	TRBJ2-1	-	-	CASSLGSPSPYNEQFF	TGCGCCAGCAGCTTGGGTAGCCCGAGCCCCTACAATGAGCAGTTCTTC
TRBV5-1	TRBJ2-2	-	-	CASSSGEGGANTGELFF	TGCGCCAGCAGCTCGGGCGAGGGGGGAGCGAACACCGGGGAGCTGTTTTTT
TRBV2	TRBJ2-1	-	TRBD2	CASGGLASNEQFF	TGTGCCAGCGGAGGACTAGCGAGCAATGAGCAGTTCTTC
TRBV27	TRBJ2-4	-	TRBD1	CASGPQGAPYGQYF	TGTGCCAGCGGTCCTCAGGGGGCACCCTACGGGCAGTACTTC
TRBV12-3/TRBV12-4	TRBJ2-5	few	-	CASSTDASSVSQETQYF	TGTGCCAGCAGTACCGACGCCTCTAGCGTTTCCCAAGAGACCCAGTACTTC
TRBV28	TRBJ2-7	-	-	CASGLRGGYEQYF	TGTGCCAGCGGTTTACGGGGAGGCTACGAGCAGTACTTC
TRBV20-1	TRBJ1-4	-	-	CSAQDGGGEKLFF	TGCAGTGCCCAGGACGGGGGAGGGGAAAAACTGTTTTTT
TRBV24-1	TRBJ2-3	-	-	CATSDGSVDTQYF	TGTGCCACCAGTGATGGGAGCGTAGATACGCAGTATTTT
TRBV6-4	TRBJ2-3	few	-	CASRGSQASDTQYF	TGTGCCAGCAGGGGGAGTCAGGCCTCAGATACGCAGTATTTT